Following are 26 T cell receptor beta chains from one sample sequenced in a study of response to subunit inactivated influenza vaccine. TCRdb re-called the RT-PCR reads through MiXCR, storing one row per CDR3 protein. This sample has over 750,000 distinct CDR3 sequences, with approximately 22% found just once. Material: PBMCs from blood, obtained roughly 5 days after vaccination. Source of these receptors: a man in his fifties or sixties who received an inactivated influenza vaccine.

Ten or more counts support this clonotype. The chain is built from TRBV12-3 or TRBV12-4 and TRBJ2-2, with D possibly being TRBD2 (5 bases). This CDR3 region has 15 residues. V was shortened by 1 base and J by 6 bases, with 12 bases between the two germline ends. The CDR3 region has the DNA TGTGCCAGCAGTTTAGAAGGAGGAACCGCCGGGGAGCTGTTTTTT. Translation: CASSLEGGTAGELFF.

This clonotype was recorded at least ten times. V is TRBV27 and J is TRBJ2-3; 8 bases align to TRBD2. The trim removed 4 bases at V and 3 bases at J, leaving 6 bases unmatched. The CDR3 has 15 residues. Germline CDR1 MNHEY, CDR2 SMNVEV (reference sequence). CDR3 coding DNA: TGTGCCAGCAGTTCTGCCGGGACTAGTACAGATACGCAGTATTTT. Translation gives CASSSAGTSTDTQYF.

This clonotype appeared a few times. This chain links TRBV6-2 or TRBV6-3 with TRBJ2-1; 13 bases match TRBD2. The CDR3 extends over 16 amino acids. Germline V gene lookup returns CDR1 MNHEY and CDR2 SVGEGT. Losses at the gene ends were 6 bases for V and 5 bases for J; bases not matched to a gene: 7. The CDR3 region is CASRSGTSGDHNEQFF. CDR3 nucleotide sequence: TGTGCCAGCAGAAGCGGGACTAGCGGGGACCACAATGAGCAGTTCTTC.

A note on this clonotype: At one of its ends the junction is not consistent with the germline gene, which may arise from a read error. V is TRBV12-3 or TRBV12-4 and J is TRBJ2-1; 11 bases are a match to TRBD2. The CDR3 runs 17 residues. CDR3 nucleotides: TGTGCCAGCAGCCGAACTAGCGGGAGTACTGATAAGGAGGCGCAGTCCTTC. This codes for CASSRTSGSTDKEAQSF.

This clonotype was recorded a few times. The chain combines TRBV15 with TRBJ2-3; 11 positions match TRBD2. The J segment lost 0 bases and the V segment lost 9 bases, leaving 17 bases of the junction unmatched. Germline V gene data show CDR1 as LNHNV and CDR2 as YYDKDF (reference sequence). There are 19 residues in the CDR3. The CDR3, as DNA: TGTGCCACTAAACCGGGACTAGCGGTCAGCGGGGGGAGCACAGATACGCAGTATTTT. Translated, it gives CATKPGLAVSGGSTDTQYF.

CDR3 DNA sequence: TGCAGCGGGACCGGGACTAGCGGGGGTTGGGGCACAGATACGCAGTATTTT. Residues: CSGTGTSGGWGTDTQYF. The chain links TRBV29-1 to TRBJ2-3, with 14 nucleotides matching TRBD2. Germline CDR1 SQVTM, CDR2 ANQGSEA. V lost 7 bases to trimming and J lost 1 base; unmatched junction nucleotides: 10. This CDR3 contains 17 residues.

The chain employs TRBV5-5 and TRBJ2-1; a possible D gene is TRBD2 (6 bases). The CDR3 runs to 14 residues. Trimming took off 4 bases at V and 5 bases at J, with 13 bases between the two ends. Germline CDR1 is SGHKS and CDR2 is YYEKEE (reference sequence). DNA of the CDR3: TGTGCCAGCAGCATCCGGGACTGGAACAATGAGCAGTTCTTC. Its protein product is CASSIRDWNNEQFF.

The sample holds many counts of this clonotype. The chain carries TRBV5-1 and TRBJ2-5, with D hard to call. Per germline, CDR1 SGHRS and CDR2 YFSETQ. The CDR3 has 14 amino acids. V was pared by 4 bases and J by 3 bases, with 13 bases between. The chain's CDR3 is CASSTWDAKETQYF. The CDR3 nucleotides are TGCGCCAGCAGCACCTGGGATGCCAAAGAGACCCAGTACTTC.

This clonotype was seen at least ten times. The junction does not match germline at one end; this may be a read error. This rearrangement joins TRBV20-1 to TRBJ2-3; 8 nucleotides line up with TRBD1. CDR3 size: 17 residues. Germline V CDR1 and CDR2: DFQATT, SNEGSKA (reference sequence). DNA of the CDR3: TGCAGTGCCAGAGGCTGGGGTGACAGGGGTTTCGCAGATACGCAGTATTTT. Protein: CSARGWGDRGFADTQYF.

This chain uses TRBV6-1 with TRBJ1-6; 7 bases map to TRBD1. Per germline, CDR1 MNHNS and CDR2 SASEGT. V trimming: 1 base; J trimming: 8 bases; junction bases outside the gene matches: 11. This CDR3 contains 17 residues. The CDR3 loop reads CASSEGQGVGVDSPLHF. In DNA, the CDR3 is TGTGCCAGCAGTGAAGGTCAGGGGGTAGGGGTGGATTCACCCCTCCACTTT.

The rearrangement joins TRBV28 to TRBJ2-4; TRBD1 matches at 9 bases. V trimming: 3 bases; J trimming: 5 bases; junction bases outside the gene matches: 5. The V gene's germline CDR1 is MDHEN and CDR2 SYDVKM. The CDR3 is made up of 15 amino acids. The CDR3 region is CASSFPRTGENIQYF. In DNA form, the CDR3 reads TGTGCCAGCAGTTTCCCGCGGACAGGGGAAAACATTCAGTACTTC.

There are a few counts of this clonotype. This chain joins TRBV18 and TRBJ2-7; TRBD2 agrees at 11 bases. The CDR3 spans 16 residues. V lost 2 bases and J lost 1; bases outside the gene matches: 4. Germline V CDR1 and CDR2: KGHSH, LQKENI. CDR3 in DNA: TGTGCCAGCTCACCAGGTGGGACTAGCGGATCCTACGAGCAGTACTTC. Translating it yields CASSPGGTSGSYEQYF. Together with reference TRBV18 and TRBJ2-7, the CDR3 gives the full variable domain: NAGVMQNPRHLVRRRGQEARLRCSPMKGHSHVYWYRQLPEEGLKFMVYLQKENIIDESGMPKERFSAEFPKEGPSILRIQQVVRGDSAAYFCASSPGGTSGSYEQYFGPGTRLTVT.

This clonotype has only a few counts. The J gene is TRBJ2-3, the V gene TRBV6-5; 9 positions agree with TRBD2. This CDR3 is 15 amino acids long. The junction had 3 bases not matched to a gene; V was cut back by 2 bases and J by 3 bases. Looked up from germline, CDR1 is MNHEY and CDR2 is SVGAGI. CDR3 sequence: CASSYGSGSTDTQYF. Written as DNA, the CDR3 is TGTGCCAGCAGTTACGGTAGCGGGAGTACAGATACGCAGTATTTT.

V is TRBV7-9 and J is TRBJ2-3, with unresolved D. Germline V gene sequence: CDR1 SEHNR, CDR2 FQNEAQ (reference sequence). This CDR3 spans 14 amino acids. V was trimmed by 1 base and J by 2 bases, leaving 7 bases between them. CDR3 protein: CASSLGSDTDTQYF. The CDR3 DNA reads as TGTGCCAGCAGCTTAGGGAGCGACACAGATACGCAGTATTTT.

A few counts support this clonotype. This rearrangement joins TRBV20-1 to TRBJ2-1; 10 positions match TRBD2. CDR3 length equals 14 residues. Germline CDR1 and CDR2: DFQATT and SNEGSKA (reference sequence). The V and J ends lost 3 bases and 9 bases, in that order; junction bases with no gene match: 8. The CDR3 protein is CSASEAGGPGEQFF. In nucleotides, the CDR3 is TGCAGTGCTAGCGAAGCGGGGGGGCCCGGTGAGCAGTTCTTC.

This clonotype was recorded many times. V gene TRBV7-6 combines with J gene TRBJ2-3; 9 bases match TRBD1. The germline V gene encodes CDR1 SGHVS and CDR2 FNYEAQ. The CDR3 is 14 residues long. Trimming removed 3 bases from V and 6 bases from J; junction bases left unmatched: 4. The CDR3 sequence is CASSLTGGADTQYF. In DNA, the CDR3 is TGTGCCAGCAGCTTGACAGGGGGAGCTGATACGCAGTATTTT.

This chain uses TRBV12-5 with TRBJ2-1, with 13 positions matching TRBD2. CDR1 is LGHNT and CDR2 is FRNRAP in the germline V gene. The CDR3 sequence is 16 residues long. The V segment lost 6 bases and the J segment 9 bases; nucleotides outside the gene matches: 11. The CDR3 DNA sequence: TGTGCTAGTGGCCGGACTAGCGGGAGACGGCCCAGTGAGCAGTTCTTC. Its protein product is CASGRTSGRRPSEQFF.

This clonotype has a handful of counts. The CDR3 DNA sequence: TGTGCCAGCAGTTTCTTTAACTATGGCTACACCTTC. Translation: CASSFFNYGYTF. The chain has TRBV12-3 or TRBV12-4 and TRBJ1-2; D gene ambiguous. This CDR3 has 12 amino acids. V lost 3 bases, J lost 1 base, and 3 bases lay in between.

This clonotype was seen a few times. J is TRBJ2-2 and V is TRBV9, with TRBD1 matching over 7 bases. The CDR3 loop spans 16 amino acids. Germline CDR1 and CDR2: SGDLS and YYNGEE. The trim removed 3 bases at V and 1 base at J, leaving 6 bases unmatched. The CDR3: CASSASTGRNTGELFF. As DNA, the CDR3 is TGTGCCAGCAGCGCATCGACAGGGCGGAACACCGGGGAGCTGTTTTTT.

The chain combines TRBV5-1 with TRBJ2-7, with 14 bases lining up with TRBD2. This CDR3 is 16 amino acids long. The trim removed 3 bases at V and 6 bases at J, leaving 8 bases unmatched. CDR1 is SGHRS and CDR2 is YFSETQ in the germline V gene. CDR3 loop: CASSSPGLAGEAEQYF. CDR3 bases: TGCGCCAGCAGCTCACCGGGACTAGCGGGAGAGGCCGAGCAGTACTTC. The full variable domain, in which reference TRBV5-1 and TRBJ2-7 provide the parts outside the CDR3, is KAGVTQTPRYLIKTRGQQVTLSCSPISGHRSVSWYQQTPGQGLQFLFEYFSETQRNKGNFPGRFSGRQFSNSRSEMNVSTLELGDSALYLCASSSPGLAGEAEQYFGPGTRLTVT.

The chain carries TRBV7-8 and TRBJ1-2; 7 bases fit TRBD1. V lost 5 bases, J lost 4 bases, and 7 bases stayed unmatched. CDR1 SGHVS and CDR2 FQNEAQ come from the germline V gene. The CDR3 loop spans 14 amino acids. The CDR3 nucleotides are TGTGCCAGCAGCCCAACGACAGGGTTCTATGGCTACACCTTC. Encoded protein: CASSPTTGFYGYTF.

The CDR3 DNA reads TGTGCCAGCAGTCTTCCAAGCGGGAGTAAACGGCGGTACTTC. Encoded protein: CASSLPSGSKRRYF. The chain is built from TRBV6-2 or TRBV6-3 and TRBJ2-7, with 8 bases fitting TRBD2. Germline lookup yields CDR1 MNHEY and CDR2 SVGEGT. V dropped 5 bases and J dropped 12; count of bases not matched to a gene: 15. The length of the CDR3 is 14 residues.

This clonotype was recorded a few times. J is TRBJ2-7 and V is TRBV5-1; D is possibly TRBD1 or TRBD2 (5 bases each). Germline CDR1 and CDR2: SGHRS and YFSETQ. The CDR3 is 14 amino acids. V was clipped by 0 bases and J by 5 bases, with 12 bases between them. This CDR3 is CASSLVGPTDEQYF. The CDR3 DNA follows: TGCGCCAGCAGCTTGGTGGGACCCACAGACGAGCAGTACTTC.

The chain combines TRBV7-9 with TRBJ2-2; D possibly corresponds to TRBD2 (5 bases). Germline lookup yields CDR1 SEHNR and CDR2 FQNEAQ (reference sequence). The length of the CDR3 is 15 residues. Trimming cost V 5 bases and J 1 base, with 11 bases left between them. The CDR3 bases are TGTGCCAGCAGCCCGGCAGAGGGGAACACCGGGGAGCTGTTTTTT. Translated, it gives CASSPAEGNTGELFF.

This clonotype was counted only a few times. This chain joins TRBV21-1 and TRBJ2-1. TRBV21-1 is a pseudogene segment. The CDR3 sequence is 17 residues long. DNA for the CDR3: TGTGCCAGCAGCAAAGCCGCCGGCACGCGGTCCTACAATGAGCAGTTCTTC. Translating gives CASSKAAGTRSYNEQFF.

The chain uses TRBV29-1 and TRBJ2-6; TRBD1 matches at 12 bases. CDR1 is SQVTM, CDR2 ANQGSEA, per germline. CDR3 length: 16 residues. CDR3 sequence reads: CTGTGGELDGANVLTF. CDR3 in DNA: TGCACGGGGACAGGGGGCGAGTTGGATGGGGCCAACGTCCTGACTTTC. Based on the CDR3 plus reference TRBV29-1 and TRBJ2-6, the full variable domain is SAVISQKPSRDICQRGTSLTIQCQVDSQVTMMFWYRQQPGQSLTLIATANQGSEATYESGFVIDKFPISRPNLTFSTLTVSNMSPEDSSIYLCTGTGGELDGANVLTFGAGSRLTVL.